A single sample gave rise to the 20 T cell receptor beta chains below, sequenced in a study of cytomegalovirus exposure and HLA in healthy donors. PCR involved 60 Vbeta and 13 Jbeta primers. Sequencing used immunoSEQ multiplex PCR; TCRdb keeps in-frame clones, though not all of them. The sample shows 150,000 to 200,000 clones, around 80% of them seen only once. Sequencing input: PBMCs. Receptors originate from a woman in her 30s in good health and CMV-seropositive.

The CDR3 DNA reads as TGTGCCAGCAGCCCCTCCCCCCTAGCGGGAGTTGGTAATAACATTCAGTACTTC. It encodes CASSPSPLAGVGNNIQYF. This sequence joins TRBV7-2 and TRBJ2-4; 10 bases line up with TRBD2. The length of the CDR3 is 18 residues. J lost 7 bases, V lost 5 bases, and 17 bases had no gene match. Germline loops: CDR1 SGHTA, CDR2 FQGNSA.

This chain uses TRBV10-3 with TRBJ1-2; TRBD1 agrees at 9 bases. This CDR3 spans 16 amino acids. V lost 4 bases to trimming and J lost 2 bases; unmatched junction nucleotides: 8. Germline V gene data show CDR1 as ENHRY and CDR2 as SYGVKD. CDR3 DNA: TGTGCCATCAGTGCCGGGACAGGGCCCTTCAACTATGGCTACACCTTC. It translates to CAISAGTGPFNYGYTF.

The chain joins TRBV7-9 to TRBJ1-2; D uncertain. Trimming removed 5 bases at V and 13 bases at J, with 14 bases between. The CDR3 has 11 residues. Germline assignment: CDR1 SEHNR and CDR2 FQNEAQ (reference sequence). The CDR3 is CASSRVEGPTF. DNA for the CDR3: TGTGCCAGCAGCCGCGTTGAGGGCCCCACCTTC.

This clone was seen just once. The CDR3 nucleotides read TGTGCCAGCATCCCCGATACACAAGAGACCCAGTACTTC. Amino acid sequence: CASIPDTQETQYF. V usage is TRBV2 and J usage is TRBJ2-5; D is undetermined. The V end was cut by 7 bases, the J end by 2 bases, with 11 bases between. This CDR3 is built from 13 residues. Looked up from germline, CDR1 is SNHLY and CDR2 is FYNNEI.

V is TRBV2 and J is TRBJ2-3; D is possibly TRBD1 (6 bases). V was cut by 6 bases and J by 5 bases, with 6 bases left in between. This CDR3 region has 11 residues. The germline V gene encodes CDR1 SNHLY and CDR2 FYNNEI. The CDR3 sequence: CASRGGDTQYF. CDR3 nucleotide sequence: TGTGCCAGCAGAGGGGGAGATACGCAGTATTTT.

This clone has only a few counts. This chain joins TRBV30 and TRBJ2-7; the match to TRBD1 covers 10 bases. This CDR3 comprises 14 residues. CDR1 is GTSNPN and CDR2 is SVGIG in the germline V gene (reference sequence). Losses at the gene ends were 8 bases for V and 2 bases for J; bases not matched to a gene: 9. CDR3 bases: TGTGCCCAGGGGGTGGACAGGGGGGCCTACGAGCAGTACTTC. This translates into CAQGVDRGAYEQYF.

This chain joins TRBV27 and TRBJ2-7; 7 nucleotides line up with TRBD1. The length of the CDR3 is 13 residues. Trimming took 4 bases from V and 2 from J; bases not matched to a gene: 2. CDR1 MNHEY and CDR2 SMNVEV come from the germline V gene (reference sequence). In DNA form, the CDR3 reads TGTGCCAGCAGTTGGCAGGGGGCCTACGAGCAGTACTTC. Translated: CASSWQGAYEQYF.

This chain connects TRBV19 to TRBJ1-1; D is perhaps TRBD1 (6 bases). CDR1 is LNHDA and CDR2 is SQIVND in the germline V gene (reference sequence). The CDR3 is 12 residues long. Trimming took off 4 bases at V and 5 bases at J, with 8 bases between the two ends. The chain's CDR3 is CASSTGTTEAFF. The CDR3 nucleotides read TGTGCCAGTAGTACAGGGACAACTGAAGCTTTCTTT.

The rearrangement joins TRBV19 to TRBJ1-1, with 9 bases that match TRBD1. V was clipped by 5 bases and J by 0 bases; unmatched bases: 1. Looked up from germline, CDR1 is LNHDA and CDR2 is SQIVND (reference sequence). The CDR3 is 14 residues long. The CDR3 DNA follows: TGTGCCAGTAGTTGGGACAGGGTGAACACTGAAGCTTTCTTT. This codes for CASSWDRVNTEAFF.

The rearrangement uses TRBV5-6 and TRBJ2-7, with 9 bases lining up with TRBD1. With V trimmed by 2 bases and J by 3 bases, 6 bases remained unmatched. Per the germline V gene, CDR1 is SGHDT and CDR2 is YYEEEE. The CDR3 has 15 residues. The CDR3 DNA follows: TGTGCCAGCAGCTTCCGGGACAGGGTTTACTACGAGCAGTACTTC. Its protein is CASSFRDRVYYEQYF.

The CDR3 is CASSESNPGHRGMGEFF. The CDR3 DNA sequence: TGCGCCAGCAGTGAGTCGAACCCGGGACACCGGGGAATGGGTGAATTCTTC. V usage is TRBV10-1 and J usage is TRBJ2-1; D is perhaps TRBD1 (6 bases). CDR1 is WNHNN and CDR2 is SYGVQD in the germline V gene (reference sequence). The CDR3 is 17 amino acids. Trimming removed 0 bases at V and 16 bases at J, with 28 bases between.

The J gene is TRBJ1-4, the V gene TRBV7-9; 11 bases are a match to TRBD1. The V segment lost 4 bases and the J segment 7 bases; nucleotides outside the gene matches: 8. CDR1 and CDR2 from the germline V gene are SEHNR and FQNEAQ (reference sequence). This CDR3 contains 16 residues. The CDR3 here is CASSWTGGTLGEKLFF. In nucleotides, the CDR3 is TGTGCCAGCAGCTGGACAGGGGGCACCCTAGGTGAAAAACTGTTTTTT.

CDR3 loop: CASSPVLEDTQYF. CDR3 coding DNA: TGTGCCAGCAGTCCCGTCTTGGAGGATACGCAGTATTTT. This chain joins TRBV6-1 and TRBJ2-3, with unresolved D. Germline assignment: CDR1 MNHNS and CDR2 SASEGT. This CDR3 is 13 amino acids long. V lost 5 bases and J 6 bases, leaving 12 bases between the germline ends.

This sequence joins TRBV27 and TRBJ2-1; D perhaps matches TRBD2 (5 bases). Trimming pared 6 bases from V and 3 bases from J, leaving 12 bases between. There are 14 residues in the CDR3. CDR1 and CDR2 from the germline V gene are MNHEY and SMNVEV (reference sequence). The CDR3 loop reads CASSPAEYYNEQFF. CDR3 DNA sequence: TGTGCCAGCAGCCCAGCGGAATACTACAATGAGCAGTTCTTC.

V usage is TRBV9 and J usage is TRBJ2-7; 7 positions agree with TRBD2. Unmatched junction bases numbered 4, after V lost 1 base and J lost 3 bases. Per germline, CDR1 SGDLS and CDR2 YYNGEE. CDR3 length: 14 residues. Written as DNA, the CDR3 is TGTGCCAGCAGCGTAAGGGCTAGCGGCTACGAGCAGTACTTC. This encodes CASSVRASGYEQYF.

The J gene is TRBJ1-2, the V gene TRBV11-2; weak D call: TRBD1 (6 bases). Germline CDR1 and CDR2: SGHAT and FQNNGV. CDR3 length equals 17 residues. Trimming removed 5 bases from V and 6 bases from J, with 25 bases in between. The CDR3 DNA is TGTGCCAGCAGCCCTCGGGCAGGGGCCGCCGCGGGTAATGGCTACACCTTC. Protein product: CASSPRAGAAAGNGYTF.

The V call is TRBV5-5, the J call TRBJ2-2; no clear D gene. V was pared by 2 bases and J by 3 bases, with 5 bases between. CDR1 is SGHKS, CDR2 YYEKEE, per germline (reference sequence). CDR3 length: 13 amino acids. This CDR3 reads CASSFADTGELFF. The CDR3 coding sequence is TGTGCCAGCAGCTTCGCGGACACCGGGGAGCTGTTTTTT.

CDR3 in DNA: TGCGCCAGCAGCCAAGATAACCGATTTCCGGGGGGGTACTTC. This translates into CASSQDNRFPGGYF. The V call is TRBV4-1, the J call TRBJ2-7, with 7 bases that match TRBD2. This CDR3 is built from 14 residues. Trimming cost V 0 bases and J 12 bases; bases outside gene matches: 11. CDR1 and CDR2 (germline): MGHRA, YSYEKL.

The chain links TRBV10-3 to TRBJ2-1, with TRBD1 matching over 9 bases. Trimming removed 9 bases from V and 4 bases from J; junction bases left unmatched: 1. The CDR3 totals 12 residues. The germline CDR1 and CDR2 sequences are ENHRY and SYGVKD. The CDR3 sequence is CAMGQGYNEQFF. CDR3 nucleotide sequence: TGTGCCATGGGACAGGGTTACAATGAGCAGTTCTTC.

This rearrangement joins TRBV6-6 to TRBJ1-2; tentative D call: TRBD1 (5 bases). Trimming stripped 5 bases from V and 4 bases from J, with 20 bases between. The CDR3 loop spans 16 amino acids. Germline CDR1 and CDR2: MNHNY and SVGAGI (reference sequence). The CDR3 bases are TGTGCCAGCAGTACCCGTTCGCTTGACAGACCCTATGGCTACACCTTC. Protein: CASSTRSLDRPYGYTF.